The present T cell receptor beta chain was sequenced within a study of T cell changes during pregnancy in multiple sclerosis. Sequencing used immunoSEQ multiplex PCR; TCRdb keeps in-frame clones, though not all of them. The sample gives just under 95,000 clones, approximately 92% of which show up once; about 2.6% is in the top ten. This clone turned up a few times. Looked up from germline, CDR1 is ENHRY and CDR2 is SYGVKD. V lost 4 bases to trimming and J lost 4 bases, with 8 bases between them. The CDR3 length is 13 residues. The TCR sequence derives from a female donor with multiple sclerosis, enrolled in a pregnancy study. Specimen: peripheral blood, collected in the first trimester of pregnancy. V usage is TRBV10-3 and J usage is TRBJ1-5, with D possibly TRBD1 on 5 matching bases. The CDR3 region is CAISVAGNQPQHF. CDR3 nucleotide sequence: TGTGCCATCAGTGTGGCAGGGAATCAGCCCCAGCATTTT.